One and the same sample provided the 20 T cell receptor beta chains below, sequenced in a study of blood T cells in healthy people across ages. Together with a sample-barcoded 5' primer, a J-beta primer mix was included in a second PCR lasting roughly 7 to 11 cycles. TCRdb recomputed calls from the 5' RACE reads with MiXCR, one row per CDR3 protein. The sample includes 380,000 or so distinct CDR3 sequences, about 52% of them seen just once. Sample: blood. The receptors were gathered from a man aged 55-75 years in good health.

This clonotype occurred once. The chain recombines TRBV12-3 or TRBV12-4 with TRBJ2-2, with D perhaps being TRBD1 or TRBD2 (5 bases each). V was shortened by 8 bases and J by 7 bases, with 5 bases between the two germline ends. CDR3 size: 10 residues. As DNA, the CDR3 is TGTGCCAGCGGGGGCGGGGAGCTGTTTTTT. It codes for CASGGGELFF.

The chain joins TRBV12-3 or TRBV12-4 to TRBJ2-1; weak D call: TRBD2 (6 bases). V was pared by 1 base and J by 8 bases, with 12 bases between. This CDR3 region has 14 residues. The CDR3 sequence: CASSLGLPGDEQFF. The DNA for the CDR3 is TGTGCCAGCAGTTTAGGCCTCCCGGGGGATGAGCAGTTCTTC.

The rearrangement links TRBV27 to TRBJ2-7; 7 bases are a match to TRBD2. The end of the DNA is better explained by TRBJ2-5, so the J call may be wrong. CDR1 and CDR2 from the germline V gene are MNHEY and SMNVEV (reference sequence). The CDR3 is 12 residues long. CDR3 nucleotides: TGTGCCAGCAGCCATCCGGGAGGGACCCAGTACTTC. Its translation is CASSHPGGTQYF.

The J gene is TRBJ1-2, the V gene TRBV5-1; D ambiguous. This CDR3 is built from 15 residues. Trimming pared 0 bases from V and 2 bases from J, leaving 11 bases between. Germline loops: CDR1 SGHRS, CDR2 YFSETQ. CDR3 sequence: CASSLGHAVNYGYTF. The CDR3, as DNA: TGCGCCAGCAGCTTGGGTCACGCCGTAAACTATGGCTACACCTTC.

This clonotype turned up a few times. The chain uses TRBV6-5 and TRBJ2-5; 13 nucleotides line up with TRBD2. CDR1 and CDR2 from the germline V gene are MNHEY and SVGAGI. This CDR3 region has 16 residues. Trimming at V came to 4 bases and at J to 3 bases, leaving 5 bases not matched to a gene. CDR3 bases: TGTGCCAGCAGTTTCTCCGGGACTAGCGGGGAAGAGACCCAGTACTTC. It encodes CASSFSGTSGEETQYF.

CDR3 nucleotides: TGTGCCAGCCTCCAGACAGGGCGGCCCCAGCATTTT. Translated, it gives CASLQTGRPQHF. V usage is TRBV27 and J usage is TRBJ1-5; 7 positions match TRBD1. V lost 8 bases to trimming and J lost 9 bases; unmatched junction nucleotides: 7. This CDR3 contains 12 residues. Germline V gene data show CDR1 as MNHEY and CDR2 as SMNVEV (reference sequence).

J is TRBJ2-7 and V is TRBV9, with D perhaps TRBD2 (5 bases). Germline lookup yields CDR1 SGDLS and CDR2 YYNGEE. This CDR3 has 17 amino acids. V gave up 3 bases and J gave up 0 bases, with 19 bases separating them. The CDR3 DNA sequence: TGTGCCAGCAGCGGAGGGCAGGACCGTATTGCCTCCTACGAGCAGTACTTC. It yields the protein CASSGGQDRIASYEQYF.

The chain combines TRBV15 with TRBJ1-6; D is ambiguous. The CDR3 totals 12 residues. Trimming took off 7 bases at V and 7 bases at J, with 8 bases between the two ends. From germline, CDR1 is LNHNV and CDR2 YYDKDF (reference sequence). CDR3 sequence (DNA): TGTGCCACCAAGCAGGAAAATTCACCCCTCCACTTT. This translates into CATKQENSPLHF.

CDR3 in DNA: TGCAGCGTTCACAGCGAGTCGTCGCAAGAGACCCAGTACTTC. The encoded protein is CSVHSESSQETQYF. V is TRBV29-1 and J is TRBJ2-5; D is ambiguous. The V gene's germline CDR1 is SQVTM and CDR2 ANQGSEA. The CDR3 sequence is 14 residues long. The V end was cut by 5 bases, the J end by 2 bases, with 15 bases between.

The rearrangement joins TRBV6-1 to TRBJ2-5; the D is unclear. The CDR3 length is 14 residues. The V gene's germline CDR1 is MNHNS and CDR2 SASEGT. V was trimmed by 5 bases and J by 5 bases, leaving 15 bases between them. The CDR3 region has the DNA TGTGCCAGCAGTACCCGTCCCAGGTCGGAGACCCAGTACTTC. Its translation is CASSTRPRSETQYF.

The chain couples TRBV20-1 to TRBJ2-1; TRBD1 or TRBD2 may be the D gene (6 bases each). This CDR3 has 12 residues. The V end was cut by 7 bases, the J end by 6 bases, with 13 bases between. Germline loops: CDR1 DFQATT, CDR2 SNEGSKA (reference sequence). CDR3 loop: CSVRGAFNEQFF. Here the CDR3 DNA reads TGCAGTGTGAGGGGGGCCTTCAATGAGCAGTTCTTC.

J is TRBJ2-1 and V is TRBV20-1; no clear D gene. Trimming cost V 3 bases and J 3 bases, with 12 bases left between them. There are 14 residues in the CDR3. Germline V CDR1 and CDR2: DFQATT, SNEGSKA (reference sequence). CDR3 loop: CSASGFKIYNEQFF. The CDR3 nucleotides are TGCAGTGCTAGTGGATTTAAGATCTACAATGAGCAGTTCTTC.

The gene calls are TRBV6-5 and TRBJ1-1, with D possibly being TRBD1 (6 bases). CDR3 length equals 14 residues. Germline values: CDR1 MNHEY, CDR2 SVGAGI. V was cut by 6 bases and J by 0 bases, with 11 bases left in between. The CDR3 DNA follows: TGTGCCAGCAGCCACGGGGGGCTGAACACTGAAGCTTTCTTT. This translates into CASSHGGLNTEAFF.

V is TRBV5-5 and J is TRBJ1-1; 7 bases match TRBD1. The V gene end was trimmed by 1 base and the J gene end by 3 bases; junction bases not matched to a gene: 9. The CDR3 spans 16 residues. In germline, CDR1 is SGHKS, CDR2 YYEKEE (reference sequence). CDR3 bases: TGTGCCAGCAGCTTGACAGGGGTGGGGCGGGACACTGAAGCTTTCTTT. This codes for CASSLTGVGRDTEAFF.

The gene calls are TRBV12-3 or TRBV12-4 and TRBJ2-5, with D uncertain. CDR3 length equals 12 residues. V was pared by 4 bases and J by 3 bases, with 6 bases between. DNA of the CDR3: TGTGCCAGCAGTTCCCATAAAGAGACCCAGTACTTC. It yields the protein CASSSHKETQYF.

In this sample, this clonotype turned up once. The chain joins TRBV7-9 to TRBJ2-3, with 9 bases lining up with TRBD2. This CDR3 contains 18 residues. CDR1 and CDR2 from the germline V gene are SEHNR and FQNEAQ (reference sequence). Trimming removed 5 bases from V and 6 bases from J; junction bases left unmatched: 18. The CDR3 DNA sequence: TGTGCCAGCAGCCCCCGGGGCCTAGCGGGGTCCTTCGGGGATACGCAGTATTTT. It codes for CASSPRGLAGSFGDTQYF.

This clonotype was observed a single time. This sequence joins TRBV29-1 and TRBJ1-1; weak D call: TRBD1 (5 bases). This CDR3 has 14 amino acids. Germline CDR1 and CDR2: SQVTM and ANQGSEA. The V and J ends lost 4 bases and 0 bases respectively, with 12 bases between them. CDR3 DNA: TGCAGCGTTGGCGGGGGTCCAATGAACACTGAAGCTTTCTTT. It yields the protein CSVGGGPMNTEAFF.

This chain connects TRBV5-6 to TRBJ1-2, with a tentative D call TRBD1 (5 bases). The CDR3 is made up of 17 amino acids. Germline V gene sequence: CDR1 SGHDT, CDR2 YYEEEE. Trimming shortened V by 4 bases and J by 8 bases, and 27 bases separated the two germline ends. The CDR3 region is CASSRRGDTGTVLGYTF. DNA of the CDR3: TGTGCCAGCAGCCGCCGAGGTGACACCGGGACGGTTCTGGGCTACACCTTC.

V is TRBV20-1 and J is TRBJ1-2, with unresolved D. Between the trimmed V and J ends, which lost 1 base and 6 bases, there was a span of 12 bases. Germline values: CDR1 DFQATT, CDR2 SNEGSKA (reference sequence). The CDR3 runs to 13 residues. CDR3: CSARVGTEDGYTF. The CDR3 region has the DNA TGCAGTGCTAGAGTGGGCACCGAAGATGGCTACACCTTC.

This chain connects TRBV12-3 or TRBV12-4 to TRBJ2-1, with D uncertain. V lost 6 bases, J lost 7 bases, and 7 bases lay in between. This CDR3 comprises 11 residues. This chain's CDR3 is CASRDLNEQFF. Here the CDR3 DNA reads TGTGCCAGCAGGGATTTGAATGAGCAGTTCTTC.